The entry below gives a single T cell receptor (beta chain) sequence along with its context. Naive CD8 populations comprised CD45RO-negative cells positively selected for CCR7, excluding terminally differentiated effector memory CD45RA+ cells. The data were produced by immunoSEQ multiplex PCR, yet TCRdb's version contains in-frame clones alone and is incomplete. Of around 2.1 million clones listed, under 95% are singletons. The data are from a study of shared clonotypes between healthy human individuals. Germline-derived CDR1 and CDR2 are SGHRS and YFSETQ. The CDR3 is 16 amino acids. Between the trimmed V and J ends, which lost 4 bases and 0 bases, there was a span of 14 bases.

This TCR derives from a man younger than 35 in good health. Some clones in this sample may be carry-over from other donors' samples. Sequencing used naive CD8+ T cells from PBMCs. The chain employs TRBV5-1 and TRBJ2-1; no reliable D call. In DNA form, the CDR3 reads TGCGCCAGCAGCCTTAACGCCGAGAGCTCCTACAATGAGCAGTTCTTC. Residues: CASSLNAESSYNEQFF. Full variable domain (rest looked up from reference TRBV5-1 and TRBJ2-1): KAGVTQTPRYLIKTRGQQVTLSCSPISGHRSVSWYQQTPGQGLQFLFEYFSETQRNKGNFPGRFSGRQFSNSRSEMNVSTLELGDSALYLCASSLNAESSYNEQFFGPGTRLTVL.